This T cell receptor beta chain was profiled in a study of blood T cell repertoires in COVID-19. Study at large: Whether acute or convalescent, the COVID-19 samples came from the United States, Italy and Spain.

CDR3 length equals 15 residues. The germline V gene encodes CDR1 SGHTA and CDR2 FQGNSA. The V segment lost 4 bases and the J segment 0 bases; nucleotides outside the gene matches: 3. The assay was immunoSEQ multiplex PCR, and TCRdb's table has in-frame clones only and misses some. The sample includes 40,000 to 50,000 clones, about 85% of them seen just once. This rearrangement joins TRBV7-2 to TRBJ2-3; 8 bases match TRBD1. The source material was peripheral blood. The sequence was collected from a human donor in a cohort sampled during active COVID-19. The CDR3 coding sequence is TGTGCCAGCAGCTCCAACAGGGGGAGCACAGATACGCAGTATTTT. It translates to CASSSNRGSTDTQYF.